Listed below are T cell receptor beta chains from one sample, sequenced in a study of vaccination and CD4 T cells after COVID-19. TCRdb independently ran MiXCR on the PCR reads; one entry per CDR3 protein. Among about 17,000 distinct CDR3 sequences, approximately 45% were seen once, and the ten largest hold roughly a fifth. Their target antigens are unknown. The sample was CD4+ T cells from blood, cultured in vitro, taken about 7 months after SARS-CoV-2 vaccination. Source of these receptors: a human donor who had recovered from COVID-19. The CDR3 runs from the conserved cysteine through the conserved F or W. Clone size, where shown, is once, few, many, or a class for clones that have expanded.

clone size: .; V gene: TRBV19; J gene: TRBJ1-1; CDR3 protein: CASSTPWGGAEAFF
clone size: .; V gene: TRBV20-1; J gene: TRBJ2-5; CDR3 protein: CSAPGGETQYF
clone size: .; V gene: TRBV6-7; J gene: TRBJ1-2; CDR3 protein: CASSPNRDRDDGYTF
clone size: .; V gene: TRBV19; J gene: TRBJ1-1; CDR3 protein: CASSYSWRKVTEAFF
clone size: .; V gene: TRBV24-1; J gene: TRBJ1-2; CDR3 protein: CATSEGYYGYTF
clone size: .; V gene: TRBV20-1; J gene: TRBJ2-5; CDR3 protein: CSATSTGETQYF
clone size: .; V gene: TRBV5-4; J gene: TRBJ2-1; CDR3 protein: CASSSPRGGNEQFF
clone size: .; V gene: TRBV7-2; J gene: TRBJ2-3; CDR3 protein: CASSLVPSGGGADTQYF
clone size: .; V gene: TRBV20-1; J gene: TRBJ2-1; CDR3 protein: CSARTGLWGNEQFF
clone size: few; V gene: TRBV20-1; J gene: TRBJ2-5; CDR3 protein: CSAATGGEKTQYF
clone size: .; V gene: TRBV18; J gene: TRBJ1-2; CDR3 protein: CASSPGQRSSYGYTF
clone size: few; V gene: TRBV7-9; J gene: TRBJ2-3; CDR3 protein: CASSLGRQYF
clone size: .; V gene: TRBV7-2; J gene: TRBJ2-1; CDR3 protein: CASGGGIDSFNEQFF
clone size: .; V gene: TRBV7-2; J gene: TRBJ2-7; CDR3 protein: CASSADAFYEQYF
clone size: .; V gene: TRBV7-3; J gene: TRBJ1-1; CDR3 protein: CASSLGTGAANTEAFF
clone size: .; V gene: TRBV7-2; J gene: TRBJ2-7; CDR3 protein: CASSLVGGRGRVDYEQYF
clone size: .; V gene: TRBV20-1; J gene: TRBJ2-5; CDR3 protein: CSAFPPLSGGSPQYF
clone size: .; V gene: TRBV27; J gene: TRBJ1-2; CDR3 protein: CASTKRGKGGYTF
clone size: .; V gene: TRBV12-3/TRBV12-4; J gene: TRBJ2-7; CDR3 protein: CASSLGQGAGEQYF
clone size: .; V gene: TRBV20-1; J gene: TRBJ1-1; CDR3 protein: CSGLGGTEAFF
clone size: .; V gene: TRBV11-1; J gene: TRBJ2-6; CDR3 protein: CASSSGANVLTF
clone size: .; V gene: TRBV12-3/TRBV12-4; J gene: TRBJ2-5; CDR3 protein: CASSLVTQETQYF
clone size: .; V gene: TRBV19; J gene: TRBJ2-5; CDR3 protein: CASSQIQGVGETQYF
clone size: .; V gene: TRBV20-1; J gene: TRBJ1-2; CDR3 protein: CSARDGGASVYGYTF
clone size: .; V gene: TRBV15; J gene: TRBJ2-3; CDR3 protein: CATSRDNTDTQYF
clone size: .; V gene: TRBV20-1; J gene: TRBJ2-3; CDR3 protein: CSARVASRRTDTQYF
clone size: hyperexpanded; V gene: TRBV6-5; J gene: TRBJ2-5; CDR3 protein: CASSYGTSGGWVQYF
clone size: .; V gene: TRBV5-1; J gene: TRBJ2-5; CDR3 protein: CASSSNPAGETQYF